The 2 T cell receptor beta chains below all came from one sample that was sequenced in a study of graft-versus-host responses after intestinal transplantation (dated by TCRdb to about 2021). Library preparation employed the immunoSEQ multiplex PCR assay. Here the immuneACCESS table is served through TCRdb, limited to in-frame sequences with V and J called. Missing clones are a known gap in these copies; in checked studies unresolved V genes cover under half, and the rest lacks a known reason. In this sample the table shows tens of thousands of clones, roughly 92% of which occur a single time. The ten largest clones add up to roughly 0.31% of the sample. Antigens for these TCRs are unknown. The time point label for this specimen denotes: cells obtained before transplantation from donor or recipient. This specimen consisted of unstimulated CD4+ T cells sorted from spleen or lymph node cells, obtained before intestinal transplant. The source is a human donor who received an intestinal transplant.

The chain joins TRBV29-1 to TRBJ1-1, with D maybe TRBD1 (5 bases). The germline V gene encodes CDR1 SQVTM and CDR2 ANQGSEA. Trimming removed 5 bases at V and 0 bases at J, with 16 bases between. The CDR3 covers 15 residues. CDR3 DNA sequence: TGCAGCGTTATTGGGTGGGGCGGCATGAACACTGAAGCTTTCTTT. Protein product: CSVIGWGGMNTEAFF.

The gene calls are TRBV7-2 and TRBJ2-5, with 9 bases matching TRBD2. Germline values: CDR1 SGHTA, CDR2 FQGNSA. Unmatched junction bases numbered 14, after V lost 2 bases and J lost 7 bases. The CDR3 has 17 amino acids. In DNA form, the CDR3 reads TGTGCCAGCAGCTTATCTATCCTGGCGGGAGGGGAGGGGACCCAGTACTTC. Protein sequence: CASSLSILAGGEGTQYF.